The 10 T cell receptor beta chains below come from one sample, sequenced in a study of PD-1 blockade in classical Hodgkin lymphoma. TCRdb's copy holds only in-frame clones and misses some; the assay was immunoSEQ multiplex PCR. The sample holds around 40,000 clones, 60% to 85% seen once. In every patient, relapse followed autologous stem cell transplantation, while exposure to brentuximab vedotin differed. The starting material was peripheral blood mononuclear cells (PBMCs), obtained at baseline. The receptors derive from a human donor with classical Hodgkin lymphoma.

The rearrangement links TRBV5-4 to TRBJ1-4; tentative D call: TRBD1 (6 bases). Germline values: CDR1 SGHNT, CDR2 YYREEE (reference sequence). CDR3 length: 14 amino acids. The V gene lost 3 bases and the J gene lost 5 bases, with 11 bases spanning the gap. The CDR3 here is CASSYDRTNEKLFF. The CDR3 DNA reads TGTGCCAGCAGCTACGACAGGACGAATGAAAAACTGTTTTTT. Complete variable domain (other parts from reference TRBV5-4 and TRBJ1-4): ETGVTQSPTHLIKTRGQQVTLRCSSQSGHNTVSWYQQALGQGPQFIFQYYREEENGRGNFPPRFSGLQFPNYSSELNVNALELDDSALYLCASSYDRTNEKLFFGSGTQLSVL.

The V and J genes are TRBV25-1 and TRBJ1-1; D gene ambiguous. The CDR3 runs 16 residues. Germline CDR1 is MGHDK and CDR2 is SYGVNS. Trimming took off 2 bases at V and 5 bases at J, with 18 bases between the two ends. The CDR3 loop is CASSEGGDWVRTEAFF. For the CDR3, the DNA is TGTGCCAGCAGTGAAGGCGGAGACTGGGTGAGAACTGAAGCTTTCTTT.

The chain couples TRBV19 to TRBJ1-1, with 9 nucleotides matching TRBD1. CDR1 LNHDA and CDR2 SQIVND come from the germline V gene (reference sequence). CDR3 length: 17 residues. The V gene end was trimmed by 2 bases and the J gene end by 1 base; junction bases not matched to a gene: 8. Here the CDR3 DNA reads TGTGCCAGTAGTATAAGGGGACAGGGATTCCGGAACACTGAAGCTTTCTTT. This gives the protein CASSIRGQGFRNTEAFF. Variable domain in full (rest from reference TRBV19 and TRBJ1-1): DGGITQSPKYLFRKEGQNVTLSCEQNLNHDAMYWYRQDPGQGLRLIYYSQIVNDFQKGDIAEGYSVSREKKESFPLTVTSAQKNPTAFYLCASSIRGQGFRNTEAFFGQGTRLTVV.

The DNA of the CDR3 is TGTGCCAGCAGCCCTGATAGGGTAGACTACGAGCAGTACTTC. Its translation is CASSPDRVDYEQYF. The chain links TRBV11-2 to TRBJ2-7; D is unresolved. The CDR3 consists of 14 residues. The germline V and J ends were trimmed by 5 bases and 3 bases, with 14 bases remaining between them. CDR1 SGHAT and CDR2 FQNNGV come from the germline V gene.

The chain uses TRBV27 and TRBJ1-1; TRBD1 matches 10 bases. CDR3 length: 14 amino acids. Trimming at V came to 6 bases and at J to 5 bases, leaving 6 bases not matched to a gene. The germline CDR1 and CDR2 sequences are MNHEY and SMNVEV (reference sequence). The CDR3 loop reads CASSRDRGLTEAFF. DNA for the CDR3: TGTGCCAGCAGCCGAGACAGGGGGCTGACTGAAGCTTTCTTT.

V usage is TRBV29-1 and J usage is TRBJ2-1, with unresolved D. Germline V gives CDR1 SQVTM, CDR2 ANQGSEA. Trimming removed 6 bases at V and 6 bases at J, with 9 bases between. The CDR3 totals 11 residues. The CDR3 loop reads CSVHDSNEQFF. In nucleotides, the CDR3 is TGCAGCGTGCACGACTCCAATGAGCAGTTCTTC.

The chain's CDR3 is CASSLSQGTEAFF. The CDR3, as DNA: TGCGCCAGCAGCTTAAGTCAAGGCACTGAAGCTTTCTTT. The chain recombines TRBV4-3 with TRBJ1-1; D remains ambiguous. The V and J ends lost 5 bases and 4 bases respectively, with 11 bases between them. The length of the CDR3 is 13 residues. CDR1 is LGHNA and CDR2 is YSLEER in the germline V gene.

The DNA for the CDR3 is TGTGCCAGCAGTTACTCGGGACAGGGGTTGAACACTGAAGCTTTCTTT. Amino acid sequence: CASSYSGQGLNTEAFF. The chain carries TRBV6-5 and TRBJ1-1; 10 bases agree with TRBD1. The CDR3 is made up of 16 amino acids. Per the germline V gene, CDR1 is MNHEY and CDR2 is SVGAGI. The V gene end was trimmed by 0 bases and the J gene end by 0 bases; junction bases not matched to a gene: 1.

This clone was observed a handful of times. The rearrangement links TRBV5-1 to TRBJ2-3; 11 bases agree with TRBD2. The CDR3 runs to 19 residues. V trimming: 1 base; J trimming: 1 base; junction bases outside the gene matches: 11. Germline lookup yields CDR1 SGHRS and CDR2 YFSETQ. The CDR3 protein is CASSLQLAGVVRGTDTQYF. For the CDR3, the DNA is TGCGCCAGCAGCTTGCAACTAGCGGGAGTGGTCCGGGGCACAGATACGCAGTATTTT.

The rearrangement uses TRBV5-4 and TRBJ1-2; D ambiguous. V was shortened by 0 bases and J by 4 bases, with 13 bases between the two germline ends. CDR3 length equals 15 residues. CDR1 is SGHNT, CDR2 YYREEE, per germline (reference sequence). CDR3 nucleotide sequence: TGTGCCAGCAGCTTGGGAGCTCCCGATATCTATGGCTACACCTTC. It translates to CASSLGAPDIYGYTF.